The rows below give T cell receptor beta chains drawn from one sample of a study of shared clonotypes between healthy human individuals. Clones were read by immunoSEQ multiplex PCR, and TCRdb kept only the in-frame ones, dropping some. Among a few hundred thousand clones listed, less than 98% were seen once. The sequenced material came from naive CD4+ T cells sorted from blood. The receptors derive from a woman in her 30s in good health. Each CDR3 is given with its conserved first and last residue. A D gene is named only where the DNA matches it firmly. Clone size appears in some rows only: once, few, many, or a class for an expanded clone.

j_call: TRBJ2-7
v_call: TRBV5-1
clone_size: once
d_call: NA
cdr3_aa: CASSLAGPSYEQYF
cdr3_nt: TGCGCCAGCAGCTTGGCTGGCCCGTCCTACGAGCAGTACTTC

j_call: TRBJ2-5
v_call: TRBV29-1
clone_size: NA
d_call: NA
cdr3_aa: CSVQWSGETQYF
cdr3_nt: TGCAGCGTTCAATGGAGTGGGGAGACCCAGTACTTC

j_call: TRBJ2-1
v_call: TRBV18
clone_size: NA
d_call: TRBD1
cdr3_aa: CASSPTPGTGYNEQFF
cdr3_nt: TGTGCCAGCTCCCCGACTCCCGGGACAGGTTACAATGAGCAGTTCTTC

j_call: TRBJ2-3
v_call: TRBV27
clone_size: once
d_call: NA
cdr3_aa: CASSLRFTDTQYF
cdr3_nt: TGTGCCAGCAGTTTAAGGTTCACAGATACGCAGTATTTT

j_call: TRBJ2-3
v_call: TRBV6-1
clone_size: NA
d_call: NA
cdr3_aa: CASSNPSDTQYF
cdr3_nt: TGTGCCAGCAGTAACCCATCGGATACGCAGTATTTT

j_call: TRBJ1-2
v_call: TRBV6-5
clone_size: once
d_call: NA
cdr3_aa: CASRYLATGAGYGYTF
cdr3_nt: TGTGCCAGCAGATACCTAGCGACGGGAGCTGGCTATGGCTACACCTTC

j_call: TRBJ1-2
v_call: TRBV2
clone_size: NA
d_call: NA
cdr3_aa: CASRQRDNEYYGYTF
cdr3_nt: TGTGCCAGCAGACAGAGGGACAACGAATACTATGGCTACACCTTC

j_call: TRBJ2-5
v_call: TRBV28
clone_size: NA
d_call: NA
cdr3_aa: CASSFSGNEETQYF
cdr3_nt: TGTGCCAGCAGTTTTAGTGGGAATGAGGAGACCCAGTACTTC

j_call: TRBJ1-1
v_call: TRBV28
clone_size: NA
d_call: TRBD1
cdr3_aa: CASSLFATGGAEAFF
cdr3_nt: TGTGCCAGCAGTTTATTCGCGACAGGGGGGGCTGAAGCTTTCTTT

j_call: TRBJ2-1
v_call: TRBV11-2
clone_size: NA
d_call: NA
cdr3_aa: CASTTGATGQDEQFF
cdr3_nt: TGTGCCAGCACAACGGGGGCTACGGGGCAGGATGAGCAGTTCTTC

j_call: TRBJ1-5
v_call: TRBV28
clone_size: NA
d_call: NA
cdr3_aa: CASRRTGMANQPQHF
cdr3_nt: TGTGCCAGCAGACGTACGGGGATGGCAAATCAGCCCCAGCATTTT

j_call: TRBJ2-7
v_call: TRBV30
clone_size: NA
d_call: TRBD2
cdr3_aa: CAWSKGEGRNYEQYF
cdr3_nt: TGTGCCTGGAGTAAAGGGGAGGGGAGAAACTACGAGCAGTACTTC

j_call: TRBJ1-3
v_call: TRBV28
clone_size: NA
d_call: NA
cdr3_aa: CASTFPGAPGNTIYF
cdr3_nt: TGTGCCAGCACCTTTCCAGGGGCGCCCGGAAACACCATATATTTT

j_call: TRBJ2-2
v_call: TRBV25-1
clone_size: NA
d_call: NA
cdr3_aa: CASSDFSTNTGELFF
cdr3_nt: TGTGCCAGCAGTGACTTCTCTACGAACACCGGGGAGCTGTTTTTT

j_call: TRBJ2-5
v_call: TRBV4-1
clone_size: NA
d_call: TRBD2
cdr3_aa: CASSQDQTSGSIRDQTQYF
cdr3_nt: TGCGCCAGCAGCCAAGATCAGACTAGCGGGAGTATTAGGGATCAGACCCAGTACTTC

j_call: TRBJ2-1
v_call: TRBV9
clone_size: NA
d_call: TRBD2
cdr3_aa: CASSVESGSVDEQFF
cdr3_nt: TGTGCCAGCAGCGTAGAGAGCGGGAGTGTGGATGAGCAGTTCTTC

j_call: TRBJ2-7
v_call: TRBV19
clone_size: NA
d_call: TRBD2
cdr3_aa: CASSFGTSGRATYEQYF
cdr3_nt: TGTGCCAGTAGTTTTGGGACTAGCGGGAGGGCCACCTACGAGCAGTACTTC

j_call: TRBJ2-6
v_call: TRBV28
clone_size: NA
d_call: TRBD1
cdr3_aa: CASSSSRTGGLGANVLTF
cdr3_nt: TGTGCCAGCAGTTCCTCGAGGACAGGGGGCTTGGGGGCCAACGTCCTGACTTTC

j_call: TRBJ2-7
v_call: TRBV6-5
clone_size: NA
d_call: NA
cdr3_aa: CASMTPNYEQYF
cdr3_nt: TGTGCCAGCATGACCCCGAACTACGAGCAGTACTTC

j_call: TRBJ2-3
v_call: TRBV25-1
clone_size: NA
d_call: NA
cdr3_aa: CASSEFSDTQYF
cdr3_nt: TGTGCCAGCAGTGAATTCTCAGATACGCAGTATTTT

j_call: TRBJ1-5
v_call: TRBV10-3
clone_size: NA
d_call: NA
cdr3_aa: CATGRGVNQPQHF
cdr3_nt: TGTGCCACCGGAAGGGGTGTGAATCAGCCCCAGCATTTT

j_call: TRBJ2-7
v_call: TRBV5-1
clone_size: NA
d_call: NA
cdr3_aa: CASSLVAGSSSYEQYF
cdr3_nt: TGCGCCAGCAGCTTGGTGGCGGGATCTTCCTCCTACGAGCAGTACTTC

j_call: TRBJ2-2
v_call: TRBV19
clone_size: once
d_call: TRBD2
cdr3_aa: CASRKAGGNTGELFF
cdr3_nt: TGTGCCAGTAGGAAAGCGGGAGGGAACACCGGGGAGCTGTTTTTT

j_call: TRBJ2-3
v_call: TRBV15
clone_size: NA
d_call: NA
cdr3_aa: CATSRDGWGSTDTQYF
cdr3_nt: TGTGCCACCAGCAGAGATGGATGGGGGAGCACAGATACGCAGTATTTT

j_call: TRBJ2-7
v_call: TRBV27
clone_size: NA
d_call: NA
cdr3_aa: CASSSAETYEQYF
cdr3_nt: TGTGCCAGCAGTTCCGCCGAGACCTACGAGCAGTACTTC

j_call: TRBJ1-4
v_call: TRBV7-9
clone_size: NA
d_call: NA
cdr3_aa: CASSSTGGGEKLFF
cdr3_nt: TGTGCCAGCAGCTCCACAGGCGGGGGAGAAAAACTGTTTTTT

j_call: TRBJ2-3
v_call: TRBV28
clone_size: NA
d_call: NA
cdr3_aa: CASSSTSTDTQYF
cdr3_nt: TGTGCCAGCAGTTCGACAAGCACAGATACGCAGTATTTT

j_call: TRBJ1-5
v_call: TRBV18
clone_size: NA
d_call: NA
cdr3_aa: CASSTGAQPQHF
cdr3_nt: TGTGCCAGCTCAACGGGGGCTCAGCCCCAGCATTTT

j_call: TRBJ2-7
v_call: TRBV5-1
clone_size: NA
d_call: TRBD2
cdr3_aa: CASSSSGYEQYF
cdr3_nt: TGCGCCAGCAGCTCTAGCGGCTACGAGCAGTACTTC

j_call: TRBJ1-3
v_call: TRBV18
clone_size: NA
d_call: NA
cdr3_aa: CASSPTVPDNTIYF
cdr3_nt: TGTGCCAGCTCGCCTACAGTTCCGGACAACACCATATATTTT

j_call: TRBJ1-2
v_call: TRBV29-1
clone_size: NA
d_call: TRBD1
cdr3_aa: CSSTGGPPDGYTF
cdr3_nt: TGCAGCTCCACAGGGGGTCCCCCAGATGGCTACACCTTC

j_call: TRBJ2-1
v_call: TRBV5-1
clone_size: NA
d_call: NA
cdr3_aa: CASSLGSAEKFFNEQFF
cdr3_nt: TGCGCCAGCAGCTTGGGAAGCGCGGAGAAGTTTTTCAATGAGCAGTTCTTC

j_call: TRBJ2-6
v_call: TRBV5-6
clone_size: NA
d_call: NA
cdr3_aa: CASSLVGSGANVLTF
cdr3_nt: TGTGCCAGCAGCTTGGTCGGGTCTGGGGCCAACGTCCTGACTTTC

j_call: TRBJ2-7
v_call: TRBV19
clone_size: NA
d_call: NA
cdr3_aa: CASSTKSGPGYEQYF
cdr3_nt: TGTGCCAGTAGTACCAAATCCGGACCGGGCTACGAGCAGTACTTC

j_call: TRBJ2-3
v_call: TRBV4-1
clone_size: NA
d_call: NA
cdr3_aa: CASSLSYIAGTDTQYF
cdr3_nt: TGCGCCAGCAGCTTAAGTTACATAGCCGGGACGGATACGCAGTATTTT

j_call: TRBJ2-7
v_call: TRBV25-1
clone_size: NA
d_call: TRBD2
cdr3_aa: CASSGGWCGTSGLCEQYF
cdr3_nt: TGTGCCAGCAGTGGGGGGTGGTGTGGGACTAGCGGACTCTGCGAGCAGTACTTC

j_call: TRBJ2-1
v_call: TRBV28
clone_size: once
d_call: NA
cdr3_aa: CASEGSVEQFF
cdr3_nt: TGTGCCAGCGAAGGTTCGGTCGAGCAGTTCTTC

j_call: TRBJ1-4
v_call: TRBV5-1
clone_size: once
d_call: NA
cdr3_aa: CASSVGQTTNEKLFF
cdr3_nt: TGCGCCAGCAGCGTCGGTCAAACAACTAATGAAAAACTGTTTTTT

j_call: TRBJ2-3
v_call: TRBV19
clone_size: NA
d_call: NA
cdr3_aa: CASSIQGYSDTQYF
cdr3_nt: TGTGCCAGTAGTATTCAGGGGTACTCAGATACGCAGTATTTT